Shown below are 6 T cell receptor beta chains from a single sample sequenced in a study of radiation and T cells in renal cell carcinoma. The protocol was immunoSEQ multiplex PCR, while the TCRdb copy is restricted to in-frame clones and leaves out a portion. The sample contains 110,000 to 150,000 clones, 70% to 90% of which appear only once. Time point defined: baseline pretreatment blood. Treatment defined: 15 Gy SBRT to primary tumor, nephrectomy 4 weeks later. The material was blood, obtained from a patient whose treatment included radiotherapy and nephrectomy. Source of these receptors: a woman in her forties or fifties with renal cell carcinoma.

This rearrangement joins TRBV5-1 to TRBJ1-1; D is ambiguous. In germline, CDR1 is SGHRS, CDR2 YFSETQ. The CDR3 totals 13 residues. The V end lost 4 bases, the J end lost 1 base, and 8 bases lay between the germline ends. Here the CDR3 DNA reads TGCGCCAGCAGCCCTGCGGGGAACACTGAAGCTTTCTTT. Its protein is CASSPAGNTEAFF.

This clone appeared a single time. This chain links TRBV5-1 with TRBJ1-1; no definite D call. Germline assignment: CDR1 SGHRS and CDR2 YFSETQ. CDR3 length: 12 amino acids. Trimming removed 4 bases at V and 5 bases at J, with 9 bases between. This CDR3 reads CASSAQRTEAFF. In nucleotides, the CDR3 is TGCGCCAGCAGCGCTCAAAGAACTGAAGCTTTCTTT. The full variable domain, completed using reference TRBV5-1 and TRBJ1-1, is KAGVTQTPRYLIKTRGQQVTLSCSPISGHRSVSWYQQTPGQGLQFLFEYFSETQRNKGNFPGRFSGRQFSNSRSEMNVSTLELGDSALYLCASSAQRTEAFFGQGTRLTVV.

The chain is built from TRBV5-1 and TRBJ2-1; no definite D call. The V gene lost 3 bases and the J gene lost 8 bases, with 9 bases spanning the gap. Germline lookup yields CDR1 SGHRS and CDR2 YFSETQ. The length of the CDR3 is 12 residues. As DNA, the CDR3 is TGCGCCAGCAGCTCGACTGGTGATGAGCAGTTCTTC. Translation: CASSSTGDEQFF. Supplemented by reference TRBV5-1 and TRBJ2-1, the full variable domain reads KAGVTQTPRYLIKTRGQQVTLSCSPISGHRSVSWYQQTPGQGLQFLFEYFSETQRNKGNFPGRFSGRQFSNSRSEMNVSTLELGDSALYLCASSSTGDEQFFGPGTRLTVL.

V and J are TRBV2 and TRBJ2-2; D uncertain. Germline values: CDR1 SNHLY, CDR2 FYNNEI. This CDR3 contains 13 residues. V shed 6 bases and J shed 3 bases, with 8 bases lying between them. As DNA, the CDR3 is TGTGCCAGCAGGTTGTTGGACACCGGGGAGCTGTTTTTT. Its protein product is CASRLLDTGELFF.

This clone was observed once. V and J are TRBV6-5 and TRBJ1-1; D unresolved. V lost 0 bases and J lost 4, with 15 bases in between. This CDR3 contains 16 residues. Germline V gene data show CDR1 as MNHEY and CDR2 as SVGAGI. CDR3 nucleotides: TGTGCCAGCAGTTACTCGTCGCTCGGTTTCGGCACTGAAGCTTTCTTT. Residues: CASSYSSLGFGTEAFF.

Remarks on this clone: Sequence at one end of the junction differs from germline and may be a read error. This chain uses TRBV7-7 with TRBJ2-1, with D perhaps assigned TRBD1 or TRBD2 (5 bases each). Germline V CDR1 and CDR2: SSHAT, FNYEAQ (reference sequence). CDR3 length: 14 amino acids. DNA for the CDR3: TGTGCTAGCAGCCCGGGGACGGGATACAATGAGCAGTTCTTC. This codes for CASSPGTGYNEQFF. Full variable domain (missing parts from reference TRBV7-7 and TRBJ2-1): GAGVSQSPRYKVTKRGQDVTLRCDPISSHATLYWYQQALGQGPEFLTYFNYEAQPDKSGLPSDRFSAERPEGSISTLTIQRTEQRDSAMYRCASSPGTGYNEQFFGPGTRLTVL.